A single sample gave rise to the 31 T cell receptor beta chains below, sequenced in a study of radiotherapy plus CTLA-4 blockade in lung cancer. Profiling relied on immunoSEQ multiplex PCR, and the TCRdb table lists in-frame clones only, not all of them. The table has 55,000 to 80,000 clones, about 72% seen once. The source was peripheral blood, collected from a patient treated with radiotherapy plus ipilimumab. The receptors shown here come from a human donor with non-small cell lung cancer who had a complete response to radiotherapy plus ipilimumab.

The chain couples TRBV5-1 to TRBJ2-5; D perhaps matches TRBD2 (6 bases). Germline V gene data show CDR1 as SGHRS and CDR2 as YFSETQ. The length of the CDR3 is 15 residues. V lost 3 bases and J 3 bases, leaving 15 bases between the germline ends. The CDR3 DNA sequence: TGCGCCAGCAGCTGGGGGTGGCTAGCGAAAGAGACCCAGTACTTC. Residues: CASSWGWLAKETQYF.

The gene calls are TRBV13 and TRBJ2-1; 9 nucleotides line up with TRBD1. This CDR3 has 17 residues. Germline CDR1 PRHDT, CDR2 FYEKMQ (reference sequence). V lost 2 bases to trimming and J lost 5 bases; unmatched junction nucleotides: 10. The CDR3 DNA sequence: TGTGCCAGCAGCTTAAATGGAGGACAGGGGCTTCACAATGAGCAGTTCTTC. Encoded protein: CASSLNGGQGLHNEQFF.

V gene TRBV7-6 combines with J gene TRBJ1-2; D gene unclear. V was trimmed by 1 base and J by 8 bases, leaving 8 bases between them. The CDR3 length is 12 residues. Germline V lookup: CDR1 SGHVS, CDR2 FNYEAQ. DNA for the CDR3: TGTGCCAGCAGCTTAGGAGGGATCGGCTACACCTTC. It specifies CASSLGGIGYTF.

This chain links TRBV2 with TRBJ1-3; possibly TRBD1 for D (5 bases). The V end was cut by 6 bases, the J end by 2 bases, with 14 bases between. Germline V gene lookup returns CDR1 SNHLY and CDR2 FYNNEI. The CDR3 covers 15 residues. CDR3 sequence (DNA): TGTGCCAGCAGCCGCGACAGCAAAACTGGAAACACCATATATTTT. It is translated as CASSRDSKTGNTIYF.

The chain employs TRBV12-2 and TRBJ1-5; the table calls TRBD1, which could not be checked here. TRBV12-2 is a listed pseudogene. CDR3 length: 15 residues. CDR3 bases: TGTGCAAGTCGCACCGACAGGGTGAGCAATCAGCCCCAGCATTTT. Translated, it gives CASRTDRVSNQPQHF.

This sequence joins TRBV6-6 and TRBJ2-7, with D maybe TRBD1 (6 bases). The CDR3 is made up of 13 amino acids. Deletions cut 6 bases from V and 2 bases from J, with 11 bases between. Germline-derived CDR1 and CDR2 are MNHNY and SVGAGI (reference sequence). CDR3 DNA sequence: TGTGCCAGCAGGGCCGGGACAACCTACGAGCAGTACGTC. Its protein is CASRAGTTYEQYV.

This rearrangement joins TRBV4-3 to TRBJ1-5; 8 positions agree with TRBD1. The CDR3 is made up of 17 amino acids. The J segment lost 8 bases and the V segment lost 1 base, leaving 13 bases of the junction unmatched. The germline V gene encodes CDR1 LGHNA and CDR2 YSLEER. The CDR3 loop is CASSQGTGNALGKPQHF. The CDR3 DNA reads TGCGCCAGCAGCCAAGGGACAGGGAACGCTTTGGGGAAGCCCCAGCATTTT.

The genes are TRBV7-2 and TRBJ1-2; D uncertain. Germline V gives CDR1 SGHTA, CDR2 FQGNSA. The V and J ends lost 0 bases and 6 bases respectively, with 14 bases between them. This CDR3 contains 15 residues. The CDR3 here is CASSLAPPRGHGYTF. The CDR3 DNA sequence: TGTGCCAGCAGCTTAGCCCCCCCACGTGGACATGGCTACACCTTC.

This clone has only a few counts. The V and J genes are TRBV11-2 and TRBJ2-6; no reliable D call. The CDR3 consists of 13 residues. Germline V gives CDR1 SGHAT, CDR2 FQNNGV. V lost 5 bases to trimming and J lost 0 bases, with 2 bases between them. CDR3 sequence reads: CASSPSGANVLTF. CDR3 nucleotide sequence: TGTGCCAGCAGCCCCTCTGGGGCCAACGTCCTGACTTTC.

The V call is TRBV5-6, the J call TRBJ2-5; D is unclear. CDR3 size: 12 residues. The germline V and J ends were trimmed by 2 bases and 2 bases, with 4 bases remaining between them. Per the germline V gene, CDR1 is SGHDT and CDR2 is YYEEEE. This chain's CDR3 is CASSLLQETQYF. DNA of the CDR3: TGTGCCAGCAGCTTACTTCAAGAGACCCAGTACTTC.

The chain carries TRBV5-4 and TRBJ1-2; TRBD1 is a possible D gene (5 bases). CDR3 size: 13 residues. V lost 1 base and J lost 4, with 8 bases in between. Germline CDR1 and CDR2: SGHNT and YYREEE (reference sequence). The CDR3 coding sequence is TGTGCCAGCAGCTTGAGGGGTAGCTATGGCTACACCTTC. This encodes CASSLRGSYGYTF.

In its sample, this clone was seen a few times. The gene calls are TRBV7-8 and TRBJ2-7; D is perhaps TRBD1 (6 bases). There are 15 residues in the CDR3. Germline values: CDR1 SGHVS, CDR2 FQNEAQ. Trimming shortened V by 5 bases and J by 0 bases, and 14 bases separated the two germline ends. In nucleotides, the CDR3 is TGTGCCAGCAGCGAGAGGAGGACAGCCTCCTACGAGCAGTACTTC. It translates to CASSERRTASYEQYF.

J is TRBJ1-1 and V is TRBV27, with D possibly TRBD1 on 6 matching bases. Germline V gene data show CDR1 as MNHEY and CDR2 as SMNVEV (reference sequence). V was shortened by 7 bases and J by 5 bases, with 14 bases between the two germline ends. The length of the CDR3 is 13 residues. DNA of the CDR3: TGTGCCAGCAATGTACAGGGTGTGACTGAAGCTTTCTTT. Translation gives CASNVQGVTEAFF.

The chain is built from TRBV13 and TRBJ1-1, with TRBD1 matching 10 bases. Germline V gene data show CDR1 as PRHDT and CDR2 as FYEKMQ (reference sequence). The CDR3 length is 18 residues. With V trimmed by 5 bases and J by 0 bases, 12 bases remained unmatched. CDR3 loop: CASSPSPGQGEMNTEAFF. CDR3 nucleotide sequence: TGTGCCAGCAGCCCCTCGCCCGGACAGGGGGAAATGAACACTGAAGCTTTCTTT. The whole variable domain, remainder taken from reference TRBV13 and TRBJ1-1, is AAGVIQSPRHLIKEKRETATLKCYPIPRHDTVYWYQQGPGQDPQFLISFYEKMQSDKGSIPDRFSAQQFSDYHSELNMSSLELGDSALYFCASSPSPGQGEMNTEAFFGQGTRLTVV.

J is TRBJ1-1 and V is TRBV7-2; D is unclear. The V end lost 5 bases, the J end lost 7 bases, and 17 bases lay between the germline ends. Germline CDR1 reads SGHTA; CDR2 reads FQGNSA. This CDR3 has 14 residues. CDR3 sequence: CASSARRDPLEAFF. The CDR3 nucleotides are TGTGCCAGCAGCGCAAGACGGGATCCGCTTGAAGCTTTCTTT.

This CDR3 reads CASSFRTGSYEQYF. The CDR3, as DNA: TGTGCCAGCAGCTTCCGGACAGGGTCCTACGAGCAGTACTTC. The rearrangement links TRBV7-8 to TRBJ2-7; 8 nucleotides align to TRBD1. The CDR3 length is 14 residues. CDR1 and CDR2 (germline): SGHVS, FQNEAQ. V trimming: 3 bases; J trimming: 1 base; junction bases outside the gene matches: 2.

The CDR3 region is CASSLASSPNEQFF. Here the CDR3 DNA reads TGTGCCAGCAGCTTAGCAAGTAGTCCCAATGAGCAGTTCTTC. This chain joins TRBV7-9 and TRBJ2-1; D is undetermined. The V end was cut by 0 bases, the J end by 6 bases, with 9 bases between. Looked up from germline, CDR1 is SEHNR and CDR2 is FQNEAQ (reference sequence). CDR3 size: 14 residues.

This clone occurred a few times. This chain uses TRBV5-6 with TRBJ2-7; D is unresolved. This CDR3 has 12 residues. In germline, CDR1 is SGHDT, CDR2 YYEEEE. V was cut by 4 bases and J by 3 bases, with 8 bases left in between. The CDR3 nucleotides are TGTGCCAGCAGCCGCTTGGGCTACGAGCAGTACGTC. Translated, it gives CASSRLGYEQYV.

The genes are TRBV19 and TRBJ1-1, with D uncertain. Trimming removed 0 bases from V and 7 bases from J, with 12 bases in between. CDR3 length: 14 amino acids. Germline V lookup: CDR1 LNHDA, CDR2 SQIVND (reference sequence). As DNA, the CDR3 is TGTGCCAGTAGTATAGACGGGGTCTCGGGTGAAGCTTTCTTT. Its translation: CASSIDGVSGEAFF. The full variable domain, in which reference TRBV19 and TRBJ1-1 provide the parts outside the CDR3, is DGGITQSPKYLFRKEGQNVTLSCEQNLNHDAMYWYRQDPGQGLRLIYYSQIVNDFQKGDIAEGYSVSREKKESFPLTVTSAQKNPTAFYLCASSIDGVSGEAFFGQGTRLTVV.

The rearrangement joins TRBV5-1 to TRBJ2-7; the match to TRBD1 covers 7 bases. This CDR3 contains 15 residues. Germline V gene data show CDR1 as SGHRS and CDR2 as YFSETQ. V trimming: 4 bases; J trimming: 5 bases; junction bases outside the gene matches: 12. The CDR3 DNA sequence: TGCGCCAGCAGCCCCGGTGACAGGGTAGTCAACGAGCAGTACGTC. Translated, it gives CASSPGDRVVNEQYV.

The chain combines TRBV7-8 with TRBJ2-2; unclear D gene. The CDR3 has 15 residues. Trimming left V 3 bases short and J 1 base short, with 9 bases between. Germline loops: CDR1 SGHVS, CDR2 FQNEAQ. The CDR3 DNA reads as TGTGCCAGCAGCTTCATGGGCCAGAACACCGGGGAGCTGTTTTTT. Its protein is CASSFMGQNTGELFF.

The chain links TRBV18 to TRBJ2-5, with 8 positions matching TRBD1. The CDR3 contains 14 residues. V trimming: 4 bases; J trimming: 1 base; junction bases outside the gene matches: 2. Germline V gives CDR1 KGHSH, CDR2 LQKENI. The CDR3 DNA reads TGTGCCAGCTCACGGGACAGGTTCCAAGAGACCCAGTACTTC. This gives the protein CASSRDRFQETQYF.

This chain joins TRBV4-1 and TRBJ1-5; D may be TRBD1 (6 bases). The CDR3 loop spans 15 amino acids. Trimming cost V 6 bases and J 0 bases, with 12 bases left between them. Germline CDR1 is MGHRA and CDR2 is YSYEKL. Here the CDR3 DNA reads TGCGCCAGCAGTTGGGGGCCCGGTAGCAATCAGCCCCAGCATTTT. It codes for CASSWGPGSNQPQHF.

The chain has TRBV9 and TRBJ2-2; D not resolved. This CDR3 contains 15 residues. The germline V and J ends were trimmed by 1 base and 2 bases, with 9 bases remaining between them. Germline values: CDR1 SGDLS, CDR2 YYNGEE. The CDR3 sequence: CASSVHQGNTGELFF. CDR3 in DNA: TGTGCCAGCAGCGTACACCAAGGAAACACCGGGGAGCTGTTTTTT.

This chain connects TRBV2 to TRBJ1-5; 9 nucleotides match TRBD1. J gave up 6 bases and V 7 bases, and 7 bases lay outside the gene matches. Germline V CDR1 and CDR2: SNHLY, FYNNEI. The CDR3 runs 14 residues. The CDR3 coding sequence is TGTGCCAGCAAGGACAGGGGAGGATTTCAGCCCCAGCATTTT. It encodes CASKDRGGFQPQHF.

This clone was recorded once. V and J are TRBV5-1 and TRBJ1-1; 7 nucleotides match TRBD1. The CDR3 runs to 15 residues. CDR1 and CDR2 from the germline V gene are SGHRS and YFSETQ. J was trimmed by 4 bases and V by 4 bases; bases with no gene match: 10. CDR3 loop: CASSPREGAATEAFF. The CDR3 bases are TGCGCCAGCAGCCCCAGGGAGGGGGCTGCCACTGAAGCTTTCTTT.

The rearrangement joins TRBV28 to TRBJ1-2; 7 bases are shared with TRBD1. The CDR3 has 15 residues. CDR1 is MDHEN and CDR2 is SYDVKM in the germline V gene. After removal of 3 bases from V and 8 bases from J, the junction contained 12 bases not matched to a gene. The CDR3 sequence is CASSFRQGDPLGYTF. CDR3 DNA: TGTGCCAGCAGTTTCCGGCAGGGGGACCCGTTGGGCTACACCTTC.

This clone has just a few counts. The J gene is TRBJ1-1, the V gene TRBV30; D is undetermined. Germline V CDR1 and CDR2: GTSNPN, SVGIG (reference sequence). V dropped 0 bases and J dropped 12 bases, with 14 bases sitting between them. The CDR3 is 12 residues long. The CDR3: CAWSVEGFIPFF. CDR3 DNA sequence: TGTGCCTGGAGTGTAGAGGGATTCATACCTTTCTTT.

V is TRBV30 and J is TRBJ2-7; D possibly matches TRBD1 or TRBD2 (5 bases each). This CDR3 is built from 13 residues. The germline V and J ends were trimmed by 6 bases and 0 bases, with 12 bases remaining between them. Per germline, CDR1 GTSNPN and CDR2 SVGIG (reference sequence). The CDR3 nucleotides read TGTGCCTGTCCCGGGACGAACTCCTACGAGCAGTACTTC. Translating it yields CACPGTNSYEQYF. The full variable domain, its missing parts supplied by reference TRBV30 and TRBJ2-7, is SQTIHQWPATLVQPVGSPLSLECTVEGTSNPNLYWYRQAAGRGLQLLFYSVGIGQISSEVPQNLSASRPQDRQFILSSKKLLLSDSGFYLCACPGTNSYEQYFGPGTRLTVT.

This clone has just a few counts. The gene calls are TRBV5-1 and TRBJ2-1; possible D gene TRBD2, 5 bases. Germline values: CDR1 SGHRS, CDR2 YFSETQ. Trimming left V 8 bases short and J 7 bases short, with 16 bases between. The CDR3 runs to 13 residues. In nucleotides, the CDR3 is TGCGCCAGTGCCGGACTGGCGGTGAATGAGCAGTTCTTC. It yields the protein CASAGLAVNEQFF.

The chain has TRBV28 and TRBJ1-2; 12 bases fit TRBD1. Germline assignment: CDR1 MDHEN and CDR2 SYDVKM. This CDR3 is built from 16 residues. The ends lost 6 bases at V and 7 bases at J; junction bases unmatched: 12. The CDR3: CASSRSGTGGFFGYTF. The CDR3 nucleotides read TGTGCCAGCAGCCGCTCCGGGACAGGGGGCTTTTTTGGCTACACCTTC.